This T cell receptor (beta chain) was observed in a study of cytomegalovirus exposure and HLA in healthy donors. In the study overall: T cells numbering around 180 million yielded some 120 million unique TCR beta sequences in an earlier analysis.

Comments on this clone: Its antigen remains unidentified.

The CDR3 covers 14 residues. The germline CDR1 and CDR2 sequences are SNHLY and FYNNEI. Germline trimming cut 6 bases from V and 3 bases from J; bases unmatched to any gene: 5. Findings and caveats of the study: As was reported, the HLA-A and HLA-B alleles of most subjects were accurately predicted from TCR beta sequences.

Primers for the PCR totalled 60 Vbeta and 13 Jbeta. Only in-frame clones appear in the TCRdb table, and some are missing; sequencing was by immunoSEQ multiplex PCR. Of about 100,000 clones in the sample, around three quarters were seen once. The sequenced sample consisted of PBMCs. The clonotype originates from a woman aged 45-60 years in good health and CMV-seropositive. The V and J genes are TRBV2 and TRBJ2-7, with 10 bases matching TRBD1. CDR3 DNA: TGTGCCAGCAGCGACGACAGGGGGCTCTACGAGCAGTACTTC. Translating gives CASSDDRGLYEQYF.